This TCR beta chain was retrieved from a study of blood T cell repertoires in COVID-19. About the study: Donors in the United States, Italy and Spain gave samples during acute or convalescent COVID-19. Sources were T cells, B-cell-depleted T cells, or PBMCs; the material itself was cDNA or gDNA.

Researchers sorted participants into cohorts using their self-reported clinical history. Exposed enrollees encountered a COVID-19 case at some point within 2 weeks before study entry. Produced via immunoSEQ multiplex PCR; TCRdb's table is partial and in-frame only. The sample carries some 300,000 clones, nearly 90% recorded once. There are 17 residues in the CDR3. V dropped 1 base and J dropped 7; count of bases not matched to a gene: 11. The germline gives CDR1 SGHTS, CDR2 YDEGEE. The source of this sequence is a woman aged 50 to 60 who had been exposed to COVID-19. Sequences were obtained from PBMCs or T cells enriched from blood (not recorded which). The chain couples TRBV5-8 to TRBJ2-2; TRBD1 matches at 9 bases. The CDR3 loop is CASSLKRYRTGDGELFF. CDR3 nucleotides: TGTGCCAGCAGCTTGAAAAGGTACAGGACAGGGGACGGGGAGCTGTTTTTT.